Each of the 21 T cell receptor beta chains below was sequenced from the same sample in a study of T cells after yellow fever vaccination. TCRdb analysed the 5' RACE reads with MiXCR anew, one entry per CDR3 protein. The repertoire consists of 350,000 or so distinct CDR3 sequences, with 7% to 10% occurring once and the leading ten covering around 17%. This specimen was PBMCs, taken 35 to 50 days after the first yellow fever vaccination. The receptor source for this set is a man in his late teens or twenties who received the YFV17D yellow fever vaccine.

In nucleotides, the CDR3 is TGTGCCACCAGTGGCCGCCACACAGATACGCAGTATTTT. Translating gives CATSGRHTDTQYF. This rearrangement joins TRBV24-1 to TRBJ2-3; D unclear. Germline lookup yields CDR1 KGHDR and CDR2 SFDVKD. This CDR3 contains 13 residues. V was shortened by 5 bases and J by 2 bases, with 7 bases between the two germline ends.

The J gene is TRBJ1-1, the V gene TRBV4-1, with a tentative D call TRBD1 (5 bases). The germline V and J ends were trimmed by 0 bases and 1 base, with 12 bases remaining between them. In germline, CDR1 is MGHRA, CDR2 YSYEKL. The CDR3 covers 16 residues. CDR3 in DNA: TGCGCCAGCAGCCAAGATTGGCGGAGGGGGAACACTGAAGCTTTCTTT. Protein sequence: CASSQDWRRGNTEAFF.

This clonotype was seen a handful of times. The rearrangement uses TRBV7-9 and TRBJ2-3; D unclear. The CDR3 extends over 15 amino acids. Per germline, CDR1 SEHNR and CDR2 FQNEAQ (reference sequence). The V end was cut by 1 base, the J end by 2 bases, with 10 bases between. The CDR3 nucleotides are TGTGCCAGCAGCTTAGATCTCAGTCACACAGATACGCAGTATTTT. It yields the protein CASSLDLSHTDTQYF.

This clonotype occurred a few times. The genes are TRBV29-1 and TRBJ1-1; D call uncertain. CDR3 size: 15 residues. Germline V gene data show CDR1 as SQVTM and CDR2 as ANQGSEA. Deletions cut 0 bases from V and 2 bases from J, with 13 bases between. This CDR3 is CSVEEDARLNTEAFF. The CDR3, as DNA: TGCAGCGTTGAAGAAGATGCCAGACTTAACACTGAAGCTTTCTTT.

This chain links TRBV4-3 with TRBJ2-1; TRBD2 matches 7 bases. V shed 0 bases, J shed 4 bases, and the junction held 9 bases outside the gene matches. The CDR3 totals 17 residues. Germline values: CDR1 LGHNA, CDR2 YSLEER. CDR3 region: CASSQDPPSGGYNEQFF. CDR3 DNA: TGCGCCAGCAGCCAAGACCCCCCTAGCGGAGGTTACAATGAGCAGTTCTTC.

The sample holds a few counts of this clonotype. The chain combines TRBV5-1 with TRBJ2-7, with 9 bases lining up with TRBD2. Unmatched junction bases numbered 7, after V lost 7 bases and J lost 5 bases. CDR3 length: 13 amino acids. Germline V lookup: CDR1 SGHRS, CDR2 YFSETQ. The CDR3 is CASALAGNNEQYF. The CDR3 DNA reads TGCGCCAGCGCGCTAGCGGGGAATAACGAGCAGTACTTC.

There are a few counts of this clonotype. The rearrangement joins TRBV19 to TRBJ2-3; perhaps TRBD2 as D (5 bases). V shed 2 bases and J shed 6 bases, with 12 bases lying between them. The CDR3 sequence is 14 residues long. CDR1 is LNHDA, CDR2 SQIVND, per germline (reference sequence). CDR3 sequence: CASSISRATDTQYF. DNA for the CDR3: TGTGCCAGTAGTATATCGAGGGCAACGGATACGCAGTATTTT.

The chain has TRBV10-3 and TRBJ1-1, with D perhaps TRBD1 (5 bases). The length of the CDR3 is 15 residues. V was shortened by 6 bases and J by 1 base, with 15 bases between the two germline ends. Germline CDR1 is ENHRY and CDR2 is SYGVKD. The CDR3 here is CAISPLGTENTEAFF. CDR3 bases: TGTGCCATCAGCCCCTTAGGGACCGAGAACACTGAAGCTTTCTTT.

The chain employs TRBV5-5 and TRBJ2-1, with 8 bases lining up with TRBD2. This CDR3 contains 15 residues. V lost 4 bases, J lost 4 bases, and 7 bases stayed unmatched. Germline V CDR1 and CDR2: SGHKS, YYEKEE (reference sequence). CDR3 DNA sequence: TGTGCCAGCAGCACCCGGGAGGGGGAATACAATGAGCAGTTCTTC. This translates into CASSTREGEYNEQFF.

This clonotype was observed a handful of times. The rearrangement links TRBV20-1 to TRBJ1-1; D is ambiguous. Trimming cost V 2 bases and J 0 bases, with 10 bases left between them. The CDR3 is made up of 14 amino acids. Germline assignment: CDR1 DFQATT and CDR2 SNEGSKA (reference sequence). The CDR3 DNA is TGCAGTGCTAGACTGTCAAGGATGAACACTGAAGCTTTCTTT. Residues: CSARLSRMNTEAFF.

The chain combines TRBV4-3 with TRBJ2-5, with TRBD1 matching over 7 bases. This CDR3 has 15 amino acids. CDR1 and CDR2 (germline): LGHNA, YSLEER. V trimming: 1 base; J trimming: 5 bases; junction bases outside the gene matches: 7. CDR3 protein: CASSQGRGNRETQYF. CDR3 nucleotides: TGCGCCAGCAGCCAAGGCAGGGGGAATAGGGAGACCCAGTACTTC.

The chain uses TRBV7-2 and TRBJ2-5, with D unclear. This CDR3 region has 14 residues. V lost 2 bases, J lost 9 bases, and 16 bases lay in between. Germline values: CDR1 SGHTA, CDR2 FQGNSA. The CDR3 loop is CASSLLVRPTAQYF. CDR3 DNA: TGTGCCAGCAGCTTATTGGTTCGCCCCACGGCCCAGTACTTC.

This clonotype was counted at least ten times. The chain joins TRBV19 to TRBJ2-7; the D gene is possibly TRBD1 (7 bases). With 10 bases removed from V and 6 bases from J, the gap between germline ends came to 13 bases. The CDR3 extends over 11 amino acids. Germline CDR1 and CDR2: LNHDA and SQIVND (reference sequence). The CDR3 spells CATVQGGEQYV. Written as DNA, the CDR3 is TGTGCCACAGTCCAGGGGGGCGAGCAGTACGTC.

This clonotype has just a few counts. CDR3 DNA: TGTGCCAGCAGTCGGGGCAGACCTAACTATGGCTACACCTTC. Protein: CASSRGRPNYGYTF. The chain joins TRBV6-1 to TRBJ1-2, with D possibly TRBD1 on 5 matching bases. Germline V gene lookup returns CDR1 MNHNS and CDR2 SASEGT. With 5 bases removed from V and 0 bases from J, the gap between germline ends came to 10 bases. The length of the CDR3 is 14 residues.

This clonotype was observed a handful of times. This chain uses TRBV7-9 with TRBJ1-5; tentatively, D is TRBD1 (5 bases). The germline gives CDR1 SEHNR, CDR2 FQNEAQ (reference sequence). CDR3 length: 14 residues. Trimming removed 5 bases at V and 4 bases at J, with 12 bases between. In DNA, the CDR3 is TGTGCCAGCAGCCCGGGACGTAGAAATCAGCCCCAGCATTTT. It translates to CASSPGRRNQPQHF. The entire variable domain, with the rest obtained from reference TRBV7-9 and TRBJ1-5, is as follows: DTGVSQNPRHKITKRGQNVTFRCDPISEHNRLYWYRQTLGQGPEFLTYFQNEAQLEKSRLLSDRFSAERPKGSFSTLEIQRTEQGDSAMYLCASSPGRRNQPQHFGDGTRLSIL.

This clonotype came up a few times. The genes are TRBV27 and TRBJ2-3, with 10 bases lining up with TRBD2. CDR1 is MNHEY and CDR2 is SMNVEV in the germline V gene (reference sequence). The CDR3 length is 16 residues. The V segment lost 6 bases and the J segment 5 bases; nucleotides outside the gene matches: 11. The CDR3: CASSPVGSGGGDTQYF. In DNA, the CDR3 is TGTGCCAGCAGCCCAGTAGGGAGCGGGGGGGGAGATACGCAGTATTTT.

The chain employs TRBV19 and TRBJ2-3; D is unresolved. The CDR3 spans 13 residues. The V gene lost 4 bases and the J gene lost 6 bases, with 11 bases spanning the gap. Looked up from germline, CDR1 is LNHDA and CDR2 is SQIVND (reference sequence). The DNA of the CDR3 is TGTGCCAGTAGTACTCTCGCCGGCGATACGCAGTATTTT. Protein: CASSTLAGDTQYF. Combining the CDR3 with reference TRBV19 and TRBJ2-3 gives the whole variable domain DGGITQSPKYLFRKEGQNVTLSCEQNLNHDAMYWYRQDPGQGLRLIYYSQIVNDFQKGDIAEGYSVSREKKESFPLTVTSAQKNPTAFYLCASSTLAGDTQYFGPGTRLTVL.

V usage is TRBV12-3 or TRBV12-4 and J usage is TRBJ2-5; D not certain. Trimming took off 4 bases at V and 7 bases at J, with 13 bases between the two ends. The CDR3 runs 13 residues. For the CDR3, the DNA is TGTGCCAGCAGTTCTACAGCCGCCGGGACCCAGTACTTC. Protein sequence: CASSSTAAGTQYF.

This clonotype was picked up a small number of times. This chain joins TRBV5-6 and TRBJ2-1, with 7 bases identical to TRBD1. Germline CDR1 is SGHDT and CDR2 is YYEEEE. This CDR3 region has 15 residues. Trimming cost V 2 bases and J 2 bases; bases outside gene matches: 4. The CDR3 sequence is CASSFGDRAYNEQFF. CDR3 nucleotides: TGTGCCAGCAGCTTCGGCGACAGGGCCTACAATGAGCAGTTCTTC.

This clonotype appeared many times. J is TRBJ2-1 and V is TRBV12-3 or TRBV12-4; the D gene is possibly TRBD1 (6 bases). Trimming removed 5 bases at V and 0 bases at J, with 11 bases between. The CDR3 runs to 15 residues. In DNA form, the CDR3 reads TGTGCCAGCAGTGTAACAGGGAGCTCCTACAATGAGCAGTTCTTC. Protein sequence: CASSVTGSSYNEQFF.

To note about this clonotype: At one boundary the junction diverges from the germline segment, which might be a read error. This chain uses TRBV10-3 with TRBJ1-5, with D possibly TRBD1 on 6 matching bases. This CDR3 spans 14 amino acids. Germline CDR1 ENHRY, CDR2 SYGVKD. DNA of the CDR3: TGTGCCATCACTGAGTTAACAGGGTTACAGCCCCAGCATTTT. Its translation is CAITELTGLQPQHF.